The T cell receptor beta chain described here comes from a study of T cells in Graves' hyperthyroidism and ophthalmopathy. This CDR3 spans 13 amino acids. Trimming at V came to 5 bases and at J to 8 bases, leaving 5 bases not matched to a gene. This clonotype has a handful of counts. Its antigen is still unknown. Uncontrolled infection, other autoimmune disease, pregnancy and lactation each barred patients from inclusion. The investigators amplified TCR beta CDR3 regions from RNA transcripts. Carried out on the TCR CDR3, a first-round RT-PCR used the HTBI primer set. MiXCR, applied by TCRdb to the multiplex PCR reads, yields one record per CDR3 protein. The sample has 700,000 to 850,000 distinct CDR3 sequences, roughly a third seen once. Findings of the study overall: Researchers found most expanded thyroid clonotypes above 0.001 in blood as well. The authors' 13 V-J model separated ophthalmopathy from stable hyperthyroidism.

V gene TRBV12-3 or TRBV12-4 combines with J gene TRBJ1-1, with 10 bases lining up with TRBD1. Sequences were obtained from blood. The sequence was collected from a woman between 40 and 55 years old with Graves' hyperthyroidism. CDR3 loop: CASSVTGGREAFF. The CDR3 region has the DNA TGTGCCAGCAGTGTGACAGGGGGCCGGGAAGCTTTCTTT.